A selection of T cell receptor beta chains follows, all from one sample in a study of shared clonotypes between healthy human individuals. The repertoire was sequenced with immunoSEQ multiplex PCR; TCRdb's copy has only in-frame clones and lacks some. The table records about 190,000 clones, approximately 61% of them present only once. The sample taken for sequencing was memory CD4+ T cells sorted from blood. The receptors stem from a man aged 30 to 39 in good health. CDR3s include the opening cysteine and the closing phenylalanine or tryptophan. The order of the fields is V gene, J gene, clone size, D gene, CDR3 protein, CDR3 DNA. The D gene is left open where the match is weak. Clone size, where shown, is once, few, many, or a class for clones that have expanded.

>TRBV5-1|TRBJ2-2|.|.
CASSLDANTGELFF
TGCGCCAGCAGCTTGGACGCGAACACCGGGGAGCTGTTTTTT
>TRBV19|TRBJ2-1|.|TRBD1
CASSAGSGGFAEQFF
TGTGCCAGTAGTGCAGGATCAGGGGGCTTCGCTGAGCAGTTCTTC
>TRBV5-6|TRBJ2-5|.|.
CASSLTVGETQYF
TGTGCCAGCAGCTTGACAGTTGGAGAGACCCAGTACTTC
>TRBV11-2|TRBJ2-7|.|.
CASGGGPYF
TGTGCCAGCGGGGGGGGGCCGTACTTC
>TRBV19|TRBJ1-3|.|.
CASRTVAGNTIYF
TGTGCCAGCAGGACAGTTGCTGGAAACACCATATATTTT
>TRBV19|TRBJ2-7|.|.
CASSAGRDSYEQYF
TGTGCCAGTAGTGCCGGTCGGGACTCCTACGAGCAGTACTTC
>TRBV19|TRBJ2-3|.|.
CASSPSVVAARGDTQYF
TGTGCCAGTAGCCCTAGCGTCGTTGCAGCAAGGGGAGATACGCAGTATTTT
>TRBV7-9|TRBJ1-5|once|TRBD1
CASSLQGDQPQHF
TGTGCCAGCAGCTTACAGGGGGATCAGCCCCAGCATTTT
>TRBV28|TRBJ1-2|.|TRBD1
CASSDPDRVGYGYTF
TGTGCCAGCAGCGATCCGGACAGGGTAGGCTATGGCTACACCTTC
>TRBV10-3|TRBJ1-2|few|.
CAISERSGGYTF
TGTGCCATCAGTGAGCGGTCGGGTGGCTACACCTTC
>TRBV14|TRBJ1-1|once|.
CASSQTRGTEAFF
TGTGCCAGCAGCCAAACGAGGGGTACTGAAGCTTTCTTT
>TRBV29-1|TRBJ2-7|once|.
CSVYGQYEQYF
TGCAGCGTTTATGGACAGTACGAGCAGTACTTC
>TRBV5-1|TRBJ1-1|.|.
CASSARGGAGNTEAFF
TGCGCCAGCAGCGCAAGGGGGGGGGCGGGGAACACTGAAGCTTTCTTT
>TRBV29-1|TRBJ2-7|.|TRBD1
CSVLGGQGYNEQYF
TGCAGCGTGTTGGGCGGACAGGGTTACAACGAGCAGTACTTC
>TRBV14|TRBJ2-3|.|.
CASSQGKRPTNTDTQYF
TGTGCCAGCAGCCAAGGGAAGCGGCCTACAAACACAGATACGCAGTATTTT
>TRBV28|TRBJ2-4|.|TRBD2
CASRTLAGGSPRGAKNIQYF
TGTGCCAGCAGGACACTAGCGGGAGGGTCCCCTAGAGGAGCCAAAAACATTCAGTACTTC
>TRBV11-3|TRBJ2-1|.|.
CASSNGTGLANNEQFF
TGTGCCAGCAGCAATGGCACGGGACTGGCCAACAATGAGCAGTTCTTC
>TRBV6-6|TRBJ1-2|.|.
CASSPGDIRPGGYTF
TGTGCCAGCAGTCCAGGGGACATTCGACCGGGTGGCTACACCTTC
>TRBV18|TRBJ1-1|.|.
CASSPTAGERTEAFF
TGTGCCAGCTCACCGACCGCAGGGGAAAGGACTGAAGCTTTCTTT
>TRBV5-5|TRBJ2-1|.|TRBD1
CASSLEGDRDNEQFF
TGTGCCAGCAGCTTGGAGGGGGACAGGGACAATGAGCAGTTCTTC
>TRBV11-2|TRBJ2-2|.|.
CASSLDPGRRLGGELFF
TGTGCCAGCAGCTTAGATCCAGGACGTCGTTTGGGCGGGGAGCTGTTTTTT
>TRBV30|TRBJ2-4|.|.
CALEDLAKNIQYF
TGTGCCTTGGAGGACCTAGCCAAAAACATTCAGTACTTC
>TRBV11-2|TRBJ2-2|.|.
CASGLTKANTGELFF
TGTGCCAGCGGCCTGACTAAGGCTAACACCGGGGAGCTGTTTTTT
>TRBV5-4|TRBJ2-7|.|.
CASRRSLTPYEQYF
TGTGCCAGCAGGCGGAGTCTTACGCCCTACGAGCAGTACTTC
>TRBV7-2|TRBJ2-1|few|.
CASSLSVSSYNEQFF
TGTGCCAGCAGCTTGAGCGTAAGCTCCTACAATGAGCAGTTCTTC
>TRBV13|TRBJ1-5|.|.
CASSKPRRQPFDDQPQHF
TGTGCCAGCAGCAAACCCCGGCGACAACCCTTTGATGACCAGCCCCAGCATTTT
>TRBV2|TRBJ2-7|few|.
CASSVHYEQYF
TGTGCCAGCAGTGTCCACTACGAGCAGTACTTC
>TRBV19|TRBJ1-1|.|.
CASSNRIFMNTEAFF
TGTGCCAGTAGTAACAGGATTTTCATGAACACTGAAGCTTTCTTT
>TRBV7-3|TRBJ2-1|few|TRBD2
CASSRKSGGSYNEQFF
TGTGCCAGCAGCCGAAAGAGCGGGGGCTCCTACAATGAGCAGTTCTTC
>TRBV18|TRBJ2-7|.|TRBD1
CASSPLRDRVHEQYF
TGTGCCAGCTCACCGCTACGGGACAGGGTTCACGAGCAGTACTTC
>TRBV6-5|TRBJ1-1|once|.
CASSEVLTGTEAFF
TGTGCCAGCAGTGAAGTGCTTACGGGCACTGAAGCTTTCTTT
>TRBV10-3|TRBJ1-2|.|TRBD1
CAITSTGIGYTF
TGTGCCATCACCTCGACAGGGATCGGCTACACCTTC
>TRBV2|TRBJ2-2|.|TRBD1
CASSLDRTYTGELFF
TGTGCCAGCAGCCTGGACAGGACTTACACCGGGGAGCTGTTTTTT
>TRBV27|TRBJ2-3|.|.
CASSRANTDTQYF
TGTGCCAGCAGTCGCGCAAACACAGATACGCAGTATTTT
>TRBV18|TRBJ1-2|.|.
CASSPTPPRTFEVGYGYTF
TGTGCCAGCTCACCAACACCCCCTCGGACATTTGAGGTGGGCTATGGCTACACCTTC
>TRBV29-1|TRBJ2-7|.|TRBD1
CSVEEGTGEKPYEQYF
TGCAGCGTTGAAGAAGGCACAGGGGAAAAACCCTACGAGCAGTACTTC
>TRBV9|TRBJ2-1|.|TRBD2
CASSPTGRGSYNEQFF
TGTGCCAGCAGCCCCACCGGGAGGGGCTCCTACAATGAGCAGTTCTTC
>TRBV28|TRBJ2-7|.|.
CASCGTVSYEQYF
TGTGCCAGCTGCGGGACAGTTTCCTACGAGCAGTACTTC
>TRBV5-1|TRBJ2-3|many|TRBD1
CASSLTGGGTDTQYF
TGCGCCAGCAGCTTAACAGGGGGTGGTACAGATACGCAGTATTTT